Listed here are 23 T cell receptor beta chains from one sample, sequenced in a study of metastatic and nonmetastatic thyroid tumors (dated by TCRdb to the early 2020s). The method behind the library was PCR. The sequencer was an Illumina HiSeq 4000. TCRdb took the public reads, trimmed them with fastp at Q25, ran MiXCR for clone calling and kept in-frame beta chains. For this sample the table gives tens of thousands of clones, of which 12% were detected only once. The top ten constitute roughly 8.2% of the sample. No patient had received any treatment before thyroid surgery. The sequencing sample was made of tumor tissue. Receptors were obtained from a female donor with papillary thyroid cancer or a benign thyroid nodule (not recorded which). Some clones in this sample may be carry-over from other donors' samples.

A remark on this clone: The junction departs from germline at one end; a sequencing error may be responsible. The genes are TRBV20-1 and TRBJ1-5; D is ambiguous. CDR3 size: 12 residues. Per germline, CDR1 DFQATT and CDR2 SNEGSKA (reference sequence). CDR3 sequence (DNA): TGCAGTGCTGGAGATAATAACCAGCCCCAGCATTTT. Translation: CSAGDNNQPQHF.

This clone was counted at least ten times. V usage is TRBV6-1 and J usage is TRBJ2-3, with D possibly being TRBD1 (6 bases). V lost 2 bases, J lost 0 bases, and 9 bases lay in between. The CDR3 is made up of 15 amino acids. Germline V gene sequence: CDR1 MNHNS, CDR2 SASEGT. The CDR3 DNA sequence: TGTGCCAGCAGTGAAACTAGGGGGAGCACAGATACGCAGTATTTT. Translation gives CASSETRGSTDTQYF.

To note about this clone: The CDR3 does not close with the conserved phenylalanine or tryptophan, likely indicating a read error. The chain combines TRBV7-9 with TRBJ2-7; D call uncertain. The germline V and J ends were trimmed by 4 bases and 0 bases, with 7 bases remaining between them. CDR3 length: 13 residues. Germline lookup yields CDR1 SEHNR and CDR2 FQNEAQ (reference sequence). The CDR3 sequence is CASSSRTSYEQYY. The CDR3 nucleotides are TGTGCCAGCAGCTCACGAACCTCCTACGAGCAGTACTAC.

At least ten counts were recorded for this clone. The chain employs TRBV7-8 and TRBJ1-6; no definite D call. V lost 5 bases and J lost 0, with 8 bases in between. CDR3 length: 15 residues. Germline V gives CDR1 SGHVS, CDR2 FQNEAQ. This CDR3 reads CASSPLVSYNSPLHF. The CDR3 nucleotides read TGTGCCAGCAGCCCTCTGGTCTCCTATAATTCACCCCTCCACTTT.

This clone was detected a few times. This may be a read error: a much more frequent sequence differs by one nucleotide. V is TRBV6-6 and J is TRBJ2-2; 10 nucleotides match TRBD1. Trimming cost V 0 bases and J 8 bases; bases outside gene matches: 6. The length of the CDR3 is 16 residues. Germline V gives CDR1 MNHNY, CDR2 SVGAGI (reference sequence). The DNA of the CDR3 is TGTGCCAGCAGTTACTCGGGACAGGGGATTACAGGGGAGCTGTTTTTT. It specifies CASSYSGQGITGELFF.

This clone was seen a few times. The junction differs from germline at one of its ends, possibly a read error. Here the CDR3 reads CANSRDQGYSQETQYF. CDR3 nucleotide sequence: TGTGCCAACAGCAGAGATCAAGGTTACAGCCAAGAGACCCAGTACTTC. V gene TRBV15 combines with J gene TRBJ2-5; D ambiguous. Germline V gives CDR1 LNHNV, CDR2 YYDKDF (reference sequence). This CDR3 region has 16 residues.

This chain joins TRBV6-1 and TRBJ2-1; 12 bases are shared with TRBD2. In germline, CDR1 is MNHNS, CDR2 SASEGT. This CDR3 is 15 amino acids long. The V gene end was trimmed by 4 bases and the J gene end by 10 bases; junction bases not matched to a gene: 8. This CDR3 is CASSGRLAGALEQFF. As DNA, the CDR3 is TGTGCCAGCAGTGGGCGACTAGCGGGAGCTCTGGAGCAGTTCTTC.

This clone was recorded at least ten times. For the CDR3, the DNA is TGCAGTGCTAGAGACGTGCTTTCAACCAAAAACATTCAGTACTTC. It specifies CSARDVLSTKNIQYF. This chain uses TRBV20-1 with TRBJ2-4, with no clear D. V was pared by 0 bases and J by 2 bases, with 11 bases between. The CDR3 is made up of 15 amino acids. Per germline, CDR1 DFQATT and CDR2 SNEGSKA (reference sequence).

This clone was seen only a few times. A single base separates this from a much larger clone, so it may be a read error. Distinct nucleotide sequences in the sample also encode this CDR3. V usage is TRBV7-9 and J usage is TRBJ2-7; D gene ambiguous. The CDR3 runs 13 residues. Trimming stripped 5 bases from V and 6 bases from J, with 14 bases between. Germline-derived CDR1 and CDR2 are SEHNR and FQNEAQ (reference sequence). The CDR3 nucleotides read TGTGCCAGCAGCGCAACGATCAGAGGCGAGCAGTACTTC. This encodes CASSATIRGEQYF.

As concerns this clone: A read error is possible here, since a much larger clone lies one base away. The gene calls are TRBV9 and TRBJ2-7, with TRBD2 identical over 8 bases. The germline gives CDR1 SGDLS, CDR2 YYNGEE. The V and J ends lost 1 base and 2 bases, in that order; junction bases with no gene match: 5. The CDR3 contains 15 residues. CDR3 protein: CASSVCSGKTYEQYF. The CDR3, as DNA: TGTGCCAGCAGCGTATGTAGCGGGAAGACCTACGAGCAGTACTTC.

This clone was seen at least ten times. The chain uses TRBV6-4 and TRBJ2-3; the match to TRBD1 covers 10 bases. With 2 bases clipped from V and 1 base from J, the junction kept 3 bases outside the gene matches. Germline V lookup: CDR1 MRHNA, CDR2 SNTAGT. The CDR3 contains 16 residues. The CDR3 DNA reads as TGTGCCAGCAGTGACCAGACAGGGGGCGGCACAGATACGCAGTATTTT. Its translation: CASSDQTGGGTDTQYF.

This clone was seen many times. CDR3 nucleotides: TGCAGTGCTAGAGGACTAGCGGGAGCCTACGAGCAGTACTTC. As protein: CSARGLAGAYEQYF. The chain links TRBV20-1 to TRBJ2-7; 12 nucleotides align to TRBD2. J lost 2 bases, V lost 1 base, and 0 bases had no gene match. Germline V gene data show CDR1 as DFQATT and CDR2 as SNEGSKA (reference sequence). The CDR3 totals 14 residues.

In regard to this clone: A read error may explain this, as a much larger clone is one base away. The chain uses TRBV20-1 and TRBJ1-1; possibly TRBD1 for D (6 bases). CDR3 length equals 14 residues. CDR1 and CDR2 from the germline V gene are DFQATT and SNEGSKA (reference sequence). CDR3 sequence reads: CNARKGHMNTEAFF. Written as DNA, the CDR3 is TGCAATGCTAGAAAGGGACACATGAACACTGAAGCTTTCTTT.

This clone was recorded at least ten times. This chain connects TRBV12-3 or TRBV12-4 to TRBJ2-3; tentative D call: TRBD1 (5 bases). The CDR3 covers 14 residues. V was trimmed by 7 bases and J by 1 base, leaving 12 bases between them. CDR3 in DNA: TGTGCCAGCACCCCACAGGCAGGCACAGATACGCAGTATTTT. Protein sequence: CASTPQAGTDTQYF.

This clone came up many times. The V call is TRBV2, the J call TRBJ2-7; D is perhaps TRBD1 (6 bases). CDR3 size: 15 residues. The germline V and J ends were trimmed by 6 bases and 2 bases, with 17 bases remaining between them. Germline V CDR1 and CDR2: SNHLY, FYNNEI. The CDR3: CASRATGFGTYEQYF. In DNA, the CDR3 is TGTGCCAGCAGAGCCACAGGGTTTGGTACCTACGAGCAGTACTTC.

This clone was counted ten times or more. Other DNA sequences in the same sample also yield this CDR3. V gene TRBV9 combines with J gene TRBJ2-1, with a weak D call TRBD2 (5 bases). The CDR3 runs to 13 residues. Germline V gene lookup returns CDR1 SGDLS and CDR2 YYNGEE. V shed 2 bases and J shed 7 bases, with 10 bases lying between them. The CDR3 nucleotides read TGTGCCAGCAGCGTTGGGAGTGGGAATGAGCAGTTCTTC. This translates into CASSVGSGNEQFF. Looking up the rest from reference TRBV9 and TRBJ2-1 gives the full variable domain: DSGVTQTPKHLITATGQRVTLRCSPRSGDLSVYWYQQSLDQGLQFLIQYYNGEERAKGNILERFSAQQFPDLHSELNLSSLELGDSALYFCASSVGSGNEQFFGPGTRLTVL.

The V gene is TRBV25-1, the J gene TRBJ2-3; TRBD2 agrees at 9 bases. With 3 bases clipped from V and 6 bases from J, the junction kept 16 bases outside the gene matches. From germline, CDR1 is MGHDK and CDR2 SYGVNS. The CDR3 length is 18 residues. DNA for the CDR3: TGTGCCAGCAGTGAGATCGGAGGACTAGCGAGGGGGGTGGATACGCAGTATTTT. Its protein product is CASSEIGGLARGVDTQYF.

This clone came up many times. The rearrangement uses TRBV2 and TRBJ2-1, with 8 bases aligning to TRBD2. The length of the CDR3 is 15 residues. The V and J ends lost 5 bases and 7 bases, in that order; junction bases with no gene match: 10. Germline loops: CDR1 SNHLY, CDR2 FYNNEI. CDR3 sequence: CASSIAGLVGNEQFF. The DNA for the CDR3 is TGTGCCAGCAGTATAGCGGGATTGGTCGGTAATGAGCAGTTCTTC.

This clone was observed at least ten times. This sequence joins TRBV5-1 and TRBJ2-3; D possibly corresponds to TRBD2 (6 bases). The V and J ends lost 3 bases and 8 bases respectively, with 16 bases between them. Per the germline V gene, CDR1 is SGHRS and CDR2 is YFSETQ. The CDR3 totals 14 residues. The CDR3 region has the DNA TGCGCCAGCAGCTCGGGACTGTCAGCCGGTACGCAGTATTTT. Amino acids: CASSSGLSAGTQYF.

Concerning this clone: This sequence may be a read error, since a much larger clone differs from it by one base. The sample has other DNA sequences that encode this CDR3 too. This chain connects TRBV5-1 to TRBJ1-2, with D possibly matching TRBD1 (5 bases). Germline V gene data show CDR1 as SGHRS and CDR2 as YFSETQ. This CDR3 has 14 amino acids. The V and J ends lost 4 bases and 4 bases respectively, with 14 bases between them. In DNA, the CDR3 is TGCGCCAGCAGCCTTCACAGGACCCTCTATGGCTACACCTTC. Protein sequence: CASSLHRTLYGYTF.

About this clone: This could be a read error, since a much larger clone is one nucleotide away. This sample includes further DNA sequences coding for the same CDR3. V gene TRBV19 combines with J gene TRBJ2-7, with 8 bases matching TRBD2. The CDR3 covers 15 residues. The V gene's germline CDR1 is LNHDA and CDR2 SQIVND (reference sequence). CDR3 sequence (DNA): TGTGCCAGCAGTATAGCGGGACGGACCTCCTACGAGCAGTACTTC. Translation gives CASSIAGRTSYEQYF. Complete variable domain (other parts from reference TRBV19 and TRBJ2-7): DGGITQSPKYLFRKEGQNVTLSCEQNLNHDAMYWYRQDPGQGLRLIYYSQIVNDFQKGDIAEGYSVSREKKESFPLTVTSAQKNPTAFYLCASSIAGRTSYEQYFGPGTRLTVT.

Ten or more counts support this clone. The gene calls are TRBV19 and TRBJ1-5, with a possible D match to TRBD1 (5 bases). Germline CDR1 reads LNHDA; CDR2 reads SQIVND (reference sequence). The V and J ends lost 3 bases and 8 bases respectively, with 14 bases between them. CDR3 length: 14 amino acids. The DNA for the CDR3 is TGTGCCAGTAGTATTGGGCAGGGCGGGGAGCCCCAGCATTTT. As protein: CASSIGQGGEPQHF.

Notes on this clone: Since a much larger clone is just one base distant, this may be a read error. The chain uses TRBV19 and TRBJ2-3; D is possibly TRBD2 (6 bases). In germline, CDR1 is LNHDA, CDR2 SQIVND (reference sequence). Trimming stripped 10 bases from V and 2 bases from J, with 19 bases between. The CDR3 consists of 15 residues. As DNA, the CDR3 is TGTGCCACCTCAACTGGGCGGGGCCCCACAGATACGCAGTATTTT. Translated: CATSTGRGPTDTQYF.